What follows describes a single T cell receptor beta chain. This sample was taken from a study of T cells after yellow fever vaccination. With 6 bases clipped from V and 11 bases from J, the junction kept 13 bases outside the gene matches. This CDR3 is built from 16 residues. TCRdb used MiXCR to reprocess the 5' RACE reads, holding one entry per CDR3 protein. The sample contains approximately 550,000 distinct CDR3 sequences, 15% to 20% of which appear only once. The chain links TRBV12-3 or TRBV12-4 to TRBJ2-1, with TRBD2 matching 13 bases. The specimen comprised PBMCs, sampled 15 days after the yellow fever booster vaccination. This sequence was found in a man in his thirties or forties who received the YFV17D yellow fever vaccine. CDR3 amino acids: CASSPGTSGILGKQFF. As DNA, the CDR3 is TGTGCCAGCAGCCCCGGGACTAGCGGGATTTTGGGGAAGCAGTTCTTC.